This T cell receptor (beta chain) stems from a study of blood T cell repertoires in COVID-19. About the research overall: Sites in the United States, Italy and Spain provided acute and convalescent COVID-19 samples. In each case, the material was cDNA or gDNA derived from T cells, B-cell-depleted T cells, or PBMCs.

Authors' analysis steps: By means of reference gene primer amplification, nucleated cell counts were estimated. Measured with immunoSEQ multiplex PCR; TCRdb has only the in-frame clones, and not every one. D and trimming were read from the DNA, whereas the V and J calls and clone size are those reported in that table. Of about 160,000 clones listed, 92% are singletons. Enrollment of patients from Seattle took place during active infection, with longitudinal follow-up. Trimming shortened V by 4 bases and J by 4 bases, and 10 bases separated the two germline ends. This CDR3 region has 14 residues. Germline V gives CDR1 MNHEY, CDR2 SVGAGI.

The receptor was isolated from a man aged 25 to 40 with COVID-19, enrolled during active disease. Sequenced input: peripheral blood. V gene TRBV6-5 combines with J gene TRBJ2-2, with a weak D call TRBD1 (6 bases). In DNA form, the CDR3 reads TGTGCCAGCAGTTTACAGGGAAGCACCGGGGAGCTGTTTTTT. This encodes CASSLQGSTGELFF.